This TCR beta chain was recorded in a study of shared clonotypes between healthy human individuals. Splitting the CD4+ cells yielded a CD45RA+ naive subset and a CD45RA-negative memory subset. About this clone: The antigen is not known.

Study observations and caveats: Relative to their counterparts shared across all four donors, non-shared clonotypes exhibited diminished generation probabilities. The naive CD4 repertoires of a handful of donors were compared, and approximately 5% of clonotypes were shared. Relative to memory subsets, naive subsets generally showed larger estimated richness.

Repertoires were generated with immunoSEQ multiplex PCR, while TCRdb's copy carries only in-frame clones and drops some. The sample shows 800,000 to 1,200,000 clones, about four fifths of them seen only once. From germline, CDR1 is SGHAT and CDR2 FQDESV (reference sequence). The CDR3 extends over 15 amino acids. V trimming: 7 bases; J trimming: 0 bases; junction bases outside the gene matches: 3. This receptor was identified in a man aged 18 to 29 in good health. Some clones in this sample may be carry-over from other donors' samples. The chain is built from TRBV11-1 and TRBJ2-1; 10 nucleotides agree with TRBD2. The sequenced sample consisted of memory CD4+ T cells from PBMCs. Subset in this sample: CD45RA-negative fraction. The CDR3: CASKSGRASYNEQFF. Written as DNA, the CDR3 is TGTGCCAGCAAGAGCGGGAGGGCCTCCTACAATGAGCAGTTCTTC.